The 2 T cell receptor beta chains listed next were all sequenced from one sample in a study of CD4 T cell repertoires in COVID-19. The table came from immunoSEQ multiplex PCR; TCRdb's copy has only in-frame clones and leaves some out. The sample carries approximately 75,000 clones, 83% recorded once. The material was CD4+ T cells from peripheral blood, obtained after recovery from COVID-19. Every receptor here comes from a human donor who had COVID-19.

A single count supports this clone. The chain combines TRBV14 with TRBJ2-2, with D possibly matching TRBD1 (6 bases). V gave up 4 bases and J gave up 2 bases, with 14 bases separating them. The CDR3 spans 16 residues. Per germline, CDR1 SGHDN and CDR2 FVKESK. This chain's CDR3 is CASSLWDTLNTGELFF. CDR3 DNA sequence: TGTGCCAGCAGCCTCTGGGACACCCTAAACACCGGGGAGCTGTTTTTT. Variable domain in full (rest from reference TRBV14 and TRBJ2-2): EAGVTQFPSHSVIEKGQTVTLRCDPISGHDNLYWYRRVMGKEIKFLLHFVKESKQDESGMPNNRFLAERTGGTYSTLKVQPAELEDSGVYFCASSLWDTLNTGELFFGEGSRLTVL.

The V call is TRBV10-3, the J call TRBJ1-2, with 7 nucleotides matching TRBD1. With 5 bases clipped from V and 8 bases from J, the junction kept 8 bases outside the gene matches. The CDR3 runs to 13 residues. The germline V gene has CDR1 ENHRY and CDR2 SYGVKD. CDR3 sequence reads: CAISNDRVAGYTF. The CDR3 nucleotides read TGTGCCATCAGTAACGACAGGGTCGCCGGCTACACCTTC.